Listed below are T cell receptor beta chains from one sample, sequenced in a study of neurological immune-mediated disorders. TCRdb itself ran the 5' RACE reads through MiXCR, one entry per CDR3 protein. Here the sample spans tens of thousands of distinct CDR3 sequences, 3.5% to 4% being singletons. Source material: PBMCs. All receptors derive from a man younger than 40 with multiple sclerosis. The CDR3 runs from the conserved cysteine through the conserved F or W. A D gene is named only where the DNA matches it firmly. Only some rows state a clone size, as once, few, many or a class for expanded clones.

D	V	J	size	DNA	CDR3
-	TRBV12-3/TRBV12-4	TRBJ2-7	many	TGTGCCAGCAGACAGGGCATTGTTTACGAGCAGTACTTC	CASRQGIVYEQYF
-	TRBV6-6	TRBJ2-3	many	TGTGCCAGCATTGACAGACTCGCCACAGATACGCAGTATTTT	CASIDRLATDTQYF
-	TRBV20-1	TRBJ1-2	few	TGCAGTGCTAGAGCCGGGGGGGCGTTTGGCTACACCTTC	CSARAGGAFGYTF
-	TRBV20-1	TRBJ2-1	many	TGCAGTGCTGGCAGACATATTGGGCAGTTCTTC	CSAGRHIGQFF
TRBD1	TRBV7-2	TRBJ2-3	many	TGTGCCAGCGGGGCAGGGGGTCTCACAGATACGCAGTATTTT	CASGAGGLTDTQYF
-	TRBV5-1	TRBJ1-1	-	TGCGCCAGCAGCGCTCGGACTGAGAACACTGAAGCTTTCTTT	CASSARTENTEAFF
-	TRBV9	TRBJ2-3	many	TGTGCCAGCAGCGATCAGGGGTGGACAGATACGCAGTATTTT	CASSDQGWTDTQYF
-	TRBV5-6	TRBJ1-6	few	TGTGCCAGCAGCTTGGGAAAGGGCCCTTCACCCCTCCACTTT	CASSLGKGPSPLHF
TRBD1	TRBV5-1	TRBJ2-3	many	TGCGCCAGCAGTTGGACAGGGGTCGGCACAGATACGCAGTATTTT	CASSWTGVGTDTQYF
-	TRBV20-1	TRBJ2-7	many	TGCAGTACCCAATGGGGGGTCTACGAGCAGTACTTC	CSTQWGVYEQYF
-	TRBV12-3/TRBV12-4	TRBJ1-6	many	TGTGCCAGCAGTTTGGGCGTTGGTTCACCCCTCAACTTT	CASSLGVGSPLNF
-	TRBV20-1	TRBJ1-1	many	TGCAGTGCTGGAAAGGGCCCTCTCTCCAGAATGAACACTGAAGCTTTCTTT	CSAGKGPLSRMNTEAFF
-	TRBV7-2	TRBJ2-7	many	TGTGCCAGCAGCTTAGTAGGCTGGGATGCCTACGAGCAGTACTTC	CASSLVGWDAYEQYF
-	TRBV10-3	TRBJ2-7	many	TGTGCCATTACCGCGGGACTCGCGACACCCCACGAGCAGTACTTC	CAITAGLATPHEQYF
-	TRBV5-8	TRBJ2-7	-	TGTGCCAGCAGCTCACCTTGGAGAAAGGGCTACGAGCAGTACTTC	CASSSPWRKGYEQYF
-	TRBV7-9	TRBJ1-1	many	TGTGCCAGCAGCTTTAACAGGGTTGGAAGAACTGAAGCTTTCTTT	CASSFNRVGRTEAFF
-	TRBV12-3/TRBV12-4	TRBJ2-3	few	TGTGCCATCTGGACAGCCTTCACAGATACGCAGTATTTT	CAIWTAFTDTQYF
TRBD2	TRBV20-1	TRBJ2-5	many	TGCAGTGCTAGACCACCCGGGACTAGCTTAGGAGAGACCCAGTACTTC	CSARPPGTSLGETQYF
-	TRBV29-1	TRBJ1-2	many	TGCAGCGTTGACGGTACTCACTATGGCTACACCTTC	CSVDGTHYGYTF
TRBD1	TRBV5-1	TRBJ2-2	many	TGCGCCAGCAGCGAGGGACAGGGTGAGACCGGGGAGCTGTTTTTT	CASSEGQGETGELFF
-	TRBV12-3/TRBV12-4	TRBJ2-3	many	TGTGCCAGCAGTTTAGGGACGTGGACGCAGTATTTT	CASSLGTWTQYF
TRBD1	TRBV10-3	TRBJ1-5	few	TGTGCCACACAGCAAGGGGGCCAGCCCCAGAATTTT	CATQQGGQPQNF
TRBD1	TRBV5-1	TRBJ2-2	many	TGCGCCAGCAGCGCGACAACAGGGGGCGACACCGGGGAGCTGTTTTTT	CASSATTGGDTGELFF
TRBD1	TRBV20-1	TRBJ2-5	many	TGCAGTGCTAGGGGACAGGGAGGAGAGACCCAGTACTTC	CSARGQGGETQYF
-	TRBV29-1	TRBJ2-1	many	TGCAGCGTATTGTGGGACCGGCCAACAGACCAGTTCTTC	CSVLWDRPTDQFF
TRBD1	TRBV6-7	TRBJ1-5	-	TGTGCCAGCAGTAATATTTGGGACAGGGGACTCAATCAGCCCCAGAATTTT	CASSNIWDRGLNQPQNF
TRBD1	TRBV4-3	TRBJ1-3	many	TGCGCCAGCAGCCGGACAGGGGCCGGAAACACCATATATTTT	CASSRTGAGNTIYF
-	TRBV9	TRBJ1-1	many	TGTGCCAGCAGCGCAGTAGGGGGTGGGCGGAACACTGAAGCTTTCTTT	CASSAVGGGRNTEAFF
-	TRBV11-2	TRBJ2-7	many	TGTGCCAGCAGCTTAGTGCAGAGATCCTACGAGCAGTACTTC	CASSLVQRSYEQYF
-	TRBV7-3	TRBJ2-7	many	TGTGCCAGCAGCGACGGACACTTCTACGAGCAGTACTTC	CASSDGHFYEQYF
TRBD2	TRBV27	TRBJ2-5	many	TGTGCCAGCAGTTCCTCTTGGGTAGCGGGGGGGACCCAGTACTTC	CASSSSWVAGGTQYF
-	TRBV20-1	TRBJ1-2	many	TGCAGTGCTAACAGGGGCTACACCTTC	CSANRGYTF
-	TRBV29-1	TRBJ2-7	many	TGCAGCGTTTCTACAGCCTACGAGCAGTACTTC	CSVSTAYEQYF
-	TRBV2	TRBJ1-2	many	TGTGCCATCGCGGGGGTCGGCTATGGCTACACCTTC	CAIAGVGYGYTF
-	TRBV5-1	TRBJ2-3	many	TGCGCCAGCAGCGGGCACGCAGATACGCAGTATTTT	CASSGHADTQYF
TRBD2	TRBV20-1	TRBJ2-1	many	TGCAGTGCTATACGACTAGCGGGGGGATACAATGAGCAGTTCTTC	CSAIRLAGGYNEQFF
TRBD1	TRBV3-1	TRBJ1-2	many	TGTGCCAGCAGCCAAGAGGGGGGAACAGGGGGTGGCTACACCTTC	CASSQEGGTGGGYTF
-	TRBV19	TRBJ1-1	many	TGTGCCAGTAGTCCCGCCCTGGGAACGGAGAAATCGAACACTGAAGCTTTCTTT	CASSPALGTEKSNTEAFF
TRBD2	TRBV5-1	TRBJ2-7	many	TGCGCCAGCAGCTTGGTCGCGCCAGCGGGGGAGCAGTACTTC	CASSLVAPAGEQYF
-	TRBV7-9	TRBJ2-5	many	TGTGCCAGCAGCCCCTCCGGGCCCCAAGAGACCCAGTACTTC	CASSPSGPQETQYF
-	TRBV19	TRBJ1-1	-	TGTGCCACCAAAGAGACAGGATTGAACACTGAAGCTTTCTTT	CATKETGLNTEAFF
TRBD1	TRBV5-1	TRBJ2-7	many	TGCGCCAGCAGCTTCGAACGACCCCTTCCCGGGACAGGCACCTACGAGCAGTACTTC	CASSFERPLPGTGTYEQYF
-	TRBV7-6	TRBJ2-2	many	TGTGCCAGCAGCCCACAGGGTCTGAACACCGGGGAGCTGTTTTTT	CASSPQGLNTGELFF
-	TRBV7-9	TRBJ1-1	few	TGTGCCAGCGAGTGGAACACTGAAGCTTTCTTT	CASEWNTEAFF
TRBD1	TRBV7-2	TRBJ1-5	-	TGTGCCAGCAGCTTAAGCCAGGGGGGAAGCAATCAGCCCCAGAATTTT	CASSLSQGGSNQPQNF